The clone carrying this TCR beta chain was observed once. The antigen is unknown. This entry comes from a study of shared clonotypes between healthy human individuals. As for the study in general: CD4 naive and memory got three plates each, CD8 naive two, CD8 memory one. Study-wide points: Generation probability values for non-shared clonotypes were lower than those for clonotypes shared by all four donors.

TCRdb's table, derived via immunoSEQ multiplex PCR, lists solely in-frame clones and lacks some. The table shows about 2.1 million clones, with roughly 95% occurring only once. Naive CD8 cells lacked CD45RO, underwent positive selection for CCR7 and left out terminally differentiated effector memory CD45RA+ cells. There were only Caucasian adults among the donors, and all lived in Nashville, Tennessee. CDR3 length: 15 amino acids. Per the germline V gene, CDR1 is MNHEY and CDR2 is SMNVEV (reference sequence). V was pared by 6 bases and J by 4 bases, with 16 bases between. The source material was naive CD8+ T cells from PBMCs. This clonotype was obtained from a man aged 18-30 years in good health. Some clones in this sample may be carry-over from other donors' samples. The genes are TRBV27 and TRBJ2-1; no definite D call. The CDR3: CASSPELGPYNEQFF. CDR3 coding DNA: TGTGCCAGCAGCCCCGAGTTGGGCCCTTACAATGAGCAGTTCTTC.